The text below deals with one T cell receptor beta chain. The data were produced by immunoSEQ multiplex PCR, yet TCRdb's version contains in-frame clones alone and is incomplete. The sample shows some 93,000 clones, roughly nine tenths of them seen only once. The record originates from a study of PD-1 blockade in classical Hodgkin lymphoma. CDR3 length equals 14 residues. Per the germline V gene, CDR1 is SGHAT and CDR2 is FQNNGV. Deletions cut 3 bases from V and 4 bases from J, with 10 bases between. Each patient's relapse followed autologous stem cell transplantation, and brentuximab vedotin exposure varied.

This receptor was taken from a human donor with classical Hodgkin lymphoma. Source: peripheral blood mononuclear cells (PBMCs), taken before the second cycle of nivolumab. This sequence joins TRBV11-2 and TRBJ2-1; D is unresolved. CDR3: CASSFEDEYNEQFF. CDR3 DNA sequence: TGTGCCAGCAGCTTCGAGGACGAGTACAATGAGCAGTTCTTC.